The present T cell receptor beta chain was sequenced within a study of vaccination and CD4 T cells after COVID-19. As concerns this clonotype: The antigen is undetermined.

The CDR3 runs to 13 residues. CDR1 is SGHTA, CDR2 FQGNSA, per germline. Deletions cut 2 bases from V and 4 bases from J, with 8 bases between. Cultured CD4+ T cells had their DNA profiled by the Oncomine TCR Beta short-read assay. One entry per CDR3 protein results from TCRdb running MiXCR on the PCR reads. The sample has tens of thousands of distinct CDR3 sequences, under 75% seen once. Stated treatment: roughly 10-day PBMC culture with coronavirus spike peptide pools or control peptides (ViraFEST assay). The V gene is TRBV7-2, the J gene TRBJ1-2; D unresolved. The origin of this receptor is a human donor who had recovered from COVID-19. The sequencing sample was made of CD4+ T cells from blood, cultured in vitro. The CDR3 DNA sequence: TGTGCCAGCAGCTTACAGTTAACCTATGGCTACACCTTC. The encoded protein is CASSLQLTYGYTF.